This T cell receptor (beta chain) was observed in a study of blood T cell repertoires in COVID-19. Study-level background: Acute and convalescent COVID-19 specimens originated in the United States, Italy and Spain. T cells, B-cell-depleted T cells, or PBMCs supplied cDNA or gDNA.

In germline, CDR1 is SGHRS, CDR2 YFSETQ. This CDR3 has 17 residues. V lost 4 bases to trimming and J lost 0 bases, with 19 bases between them. Per the original methods: Estimation of nucleated cell counts relied on the amplification of reference gene primers. Clones were read by immunoSEQ multiplex PCR, and TCRdb kept only the in-frame ones, dropping some. V, J and clone size are taken as reported in that table, and D and trimming were inferred from the DNA itself. Of about 210,000 clones in the sample, roughly 81% were seen once. This clone was recorded once. The sample taken for sequencing was peripheral blood. The chain couples TRBV5-1 to TRBJ1-2; tentative D call: TRBD1 (5 bases). The clonotype was recovered from a woman aged 45-60 years with active or convalescent COVID-19. CDR3 nucleotides: TGCGCCAGCAGCGCCCGACTGGGGGGTTTGGCTAACTATGGCTACACCTTC. It translates to CASSARLGGLANYGYTF.